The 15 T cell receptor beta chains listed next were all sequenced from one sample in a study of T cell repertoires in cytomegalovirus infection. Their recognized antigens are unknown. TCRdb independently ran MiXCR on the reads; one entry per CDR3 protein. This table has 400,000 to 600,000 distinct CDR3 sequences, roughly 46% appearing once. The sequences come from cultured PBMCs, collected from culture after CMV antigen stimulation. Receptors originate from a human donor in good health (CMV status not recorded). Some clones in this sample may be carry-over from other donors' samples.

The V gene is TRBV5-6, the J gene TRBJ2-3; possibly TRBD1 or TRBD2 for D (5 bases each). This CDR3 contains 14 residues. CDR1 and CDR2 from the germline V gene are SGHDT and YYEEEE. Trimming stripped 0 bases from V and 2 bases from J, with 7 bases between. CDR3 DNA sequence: TGTGCCAGCAGCTTGGGGGGGACCACAGATACGCAGTATTTT. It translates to CASSLGGTTDTQYF.

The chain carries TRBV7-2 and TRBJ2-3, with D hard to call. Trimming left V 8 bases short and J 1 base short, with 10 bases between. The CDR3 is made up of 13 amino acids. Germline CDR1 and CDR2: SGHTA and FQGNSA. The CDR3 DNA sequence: TGTGCCAGCCGGCTCCCGGGCACAGATACGCAGTATTTT. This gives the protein CASRLPGTDTQYF.

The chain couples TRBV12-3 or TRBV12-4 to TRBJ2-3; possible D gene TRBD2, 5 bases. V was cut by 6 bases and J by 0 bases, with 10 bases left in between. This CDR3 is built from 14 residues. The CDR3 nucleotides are TGTGCCAGCAGGGGGAGCCCTAGCACAGATACGCAGTATTTT. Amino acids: CASRGSPSTDTQYF.

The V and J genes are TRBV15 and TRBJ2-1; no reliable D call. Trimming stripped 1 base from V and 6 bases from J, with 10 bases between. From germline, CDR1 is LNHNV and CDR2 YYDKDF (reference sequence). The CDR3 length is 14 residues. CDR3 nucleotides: TGTGCCACCAGCAGAGTGCGGCTGTTCAATGAGCAGTTCTTC. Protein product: CATSRVRLFNEQFF. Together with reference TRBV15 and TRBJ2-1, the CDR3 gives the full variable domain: DAMVIQNPRYQVTQFGKPVTLSCSQTLNHNVMYWYQQKSSQAPKLLFHYYDKDFNNEADTPDNFQSRRPNTSFCFLDIRSPGLGDTAMYLCATSRVRLFNEQFFGPGTRLTVL.

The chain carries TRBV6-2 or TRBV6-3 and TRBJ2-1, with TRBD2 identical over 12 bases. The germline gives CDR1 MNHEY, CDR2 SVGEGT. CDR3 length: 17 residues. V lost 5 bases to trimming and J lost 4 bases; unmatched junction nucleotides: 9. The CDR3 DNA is TGTGCCAGCAGTACCCGAACTAGCGGGGGGCCGTACAATGAGCAGTTCTTC. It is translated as CASSTRTSGGPYNEQFF.

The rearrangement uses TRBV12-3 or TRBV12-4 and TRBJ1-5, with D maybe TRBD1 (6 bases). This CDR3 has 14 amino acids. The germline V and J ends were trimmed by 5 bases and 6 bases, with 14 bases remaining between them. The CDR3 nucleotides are TGTGCCAGCAGTCCAGGGGCCTTGGGTCAGCCCCAGCATTTT. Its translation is CASSPGALGQPQHF.

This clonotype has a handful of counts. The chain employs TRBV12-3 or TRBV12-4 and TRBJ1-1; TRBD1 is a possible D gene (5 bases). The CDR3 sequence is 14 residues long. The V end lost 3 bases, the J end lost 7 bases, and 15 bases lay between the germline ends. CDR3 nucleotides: TGTGCCAGCAGTTTGTCGGGCGAGGGGAGTGAAGCTTTCTTT. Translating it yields CASSLSGEGSEAFF.

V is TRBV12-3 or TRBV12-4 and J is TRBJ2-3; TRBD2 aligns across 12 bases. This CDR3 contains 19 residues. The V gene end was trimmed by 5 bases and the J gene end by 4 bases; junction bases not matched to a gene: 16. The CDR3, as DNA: TGTGCCAGCAGTCTACAAAGGCTAGCGGGGGGGCCTTGGGCAGATACGCAGTATTTT. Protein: CASSLQRLAGGPWADTQYF.

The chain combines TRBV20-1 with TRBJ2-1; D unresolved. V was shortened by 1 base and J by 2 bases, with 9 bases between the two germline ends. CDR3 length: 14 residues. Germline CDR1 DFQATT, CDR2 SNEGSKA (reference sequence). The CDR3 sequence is CSARGTTTYNEQFF. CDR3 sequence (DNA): TGCAGTGCTAGAGGGACCACGACCTACAATGAGCAGTTCTTC.

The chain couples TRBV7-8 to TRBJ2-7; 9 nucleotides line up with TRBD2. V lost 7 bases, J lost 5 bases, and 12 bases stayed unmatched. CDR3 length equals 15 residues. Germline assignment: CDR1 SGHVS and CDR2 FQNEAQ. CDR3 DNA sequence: TGTGCCAGCATCGATCTAGCGGGACGGGGTGACGAGCAGTACTTC. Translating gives CASIDLAGRGDEQYF.

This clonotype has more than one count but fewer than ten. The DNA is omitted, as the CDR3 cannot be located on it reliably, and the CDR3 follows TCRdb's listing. This CDR3 is CASILGERYNEQFF. The rearrangement uses TRBV12-3 or TRBV12-4 and TRBJ2-1. The CDR3 contains 14 residues when both ends are counted.

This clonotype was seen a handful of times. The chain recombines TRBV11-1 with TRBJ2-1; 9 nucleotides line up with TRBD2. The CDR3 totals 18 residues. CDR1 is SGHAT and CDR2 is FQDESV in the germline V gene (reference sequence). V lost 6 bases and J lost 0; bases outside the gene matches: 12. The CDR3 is CASSSTSGDRPSYNEQFF. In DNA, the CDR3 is TGTGCCAGCAGTTCGACTAGCGGCGACCGACCCTCCTACAATGAGCAGTTCTTC.

The CDR3 loop is CASSDSNEEEKLFF. CDR3 bases: TGTGCCAGTAGTGACTCTAACGAGGAAGAAAAACTGTTTTTT. The chain links TRBV19 to TRBJ1-4; no clear D gene. The CDR3 spans 14 residues. The germline CDR1 and CDR2 sequences are LNHDA and SQIVND (reference sequence). V was cut by 5 bases and J by 8 bases, with 15 bases left in between.

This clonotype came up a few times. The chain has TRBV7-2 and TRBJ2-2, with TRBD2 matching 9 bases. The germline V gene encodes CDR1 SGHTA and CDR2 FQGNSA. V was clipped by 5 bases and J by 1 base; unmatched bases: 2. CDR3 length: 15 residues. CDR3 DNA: TGTGCCAGCAGCCCTAGCGGGATGAACACCGGGGAGCTGTTTTTT. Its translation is CASSPSGMNTGELFF.

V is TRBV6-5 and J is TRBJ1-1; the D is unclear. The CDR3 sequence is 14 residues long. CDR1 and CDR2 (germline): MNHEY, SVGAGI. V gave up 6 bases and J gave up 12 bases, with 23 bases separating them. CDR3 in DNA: TGTGCCAGCAGCCCATTTCGGGCCACGACGGTTTCTTTCTTT. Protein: CASSPFRATTVSFF.